Following are 22 T cell receptor beta chains from one sample sequenced in a study of shared clonotypes between healthy human individuals. Here immunoSEQ multiplex PCR was the method, and the copy in TCRdb shows in-frame clones only, minus some. The table records around 2,100,000 clones, about 95% of them present only once. CD45RO negativity and positive selection for CCR7 defined naive CD8 cells, a population that excluded terminally differentiated effector memory CD45RA+ cells. Sequenced material: naive CD8+ T cells sorted from blood. All receptors come from a man between 18 and 35 years old in good health.

The genes are TRBV4-3 and TRBJ2-3; 8 positions match TRBD1. The J segment lost 0 bases and the V segment lost 0 bases, leaving 14 bases of the junction unmatched. Germline lookup yields CDR1 LGHNA and CDR2 YSLEER. The CDR3 extends over 20 amino acids. The CDR3 nucleotides read TGCGCCAGCAGCCAAGAAGGGACAGGAAAACCAATTACTAGCACAGATACGCAGTATTTT. This gives the protein CASSQEGTGKPITSTDTQYF.

The chain is built from TRBV6-4 and TRBJ2-2; D remains unclear. Trimming shortened V by 2 bases and J by 13 bases, and 26 bases separated the two germline ends. Germline CDR1 MRHNA, CDR2 SNTAGT. This CDR3 is built from 17 residues. CDR3 sequence (DNA): TGTGCCAGCAGTGACAGGTGGGCTAGATCCTGCTTGAGGCTGCTGTTTTTT. This gives the protein CASSDRWARSCLRLLFF.

V gene TRBV7-9 combines with J gene TRBJ2-7; the match to TRBD2 covers 12 bases. The germline V gene encodes CDR1 SEHNR and CDR2 FQNEAQ (reference sequence). With V trimmed by 5 bases and J by 2 bases, 4 bases remained unmatched. This CDR3 is built from 15 residues. The chain's CDR3 is CASSPGLAGPYEQYF. CDR3 DNA sequence: TGTGCCAGCAGCCCCGGACTAGCGGGGCCCTACGAGCAGTACTTC. The full variable domain, its missing parts supplied by reference TRBV7-9 and TRBJ2-7, is DTGVSQNPRHKITKRGQNVTFRCDPISEHNRLYWYRQTLGQGPEFLTYFQNEAQLEKSRLLSDRFSAERPKGSFSTLEIQRTEQGDSAMYLCASSPGLAGPYEQYFGPGTRLTVT.

The J gene is TRBJ1-2, the V gene TRBV19, with D maybe TRBD1 (5 bases). V was shortened by 5 bases and J by 3 bases, with 13 bases between the two germline ends. CDR1 is LNHDA, CDR2 SQIVND, per germline (reference sequence). This CDR3 is 14 amino acids long. The CDR3 sequence is CASSQWDGDYGYTF. In nucleotides, the CDR3 is TGTGCCAGTAGTCAATGGGACGGAGACTATGGCTACACCTTC. The full variable domain, with the rest looked up from reference TRBV19 and TRBJ1-2, is DGGITQSPKYLFRKEGQNVTLSCEQNLNHDAMYWYRQDPGQGLRLIYYSQIVNDFQKGDIAEGYSVSREKKESFPLTVTSAQKNPTAFYLCASSQWDGDYGYTFGSGTRLTVV.

The rearrangement joins TRBV6-5 to TRBJ1-1; no clear D. V gave up 2 bases and J gave up 10 bases, with 11 bases separating them. The CDR3 has 12 amino acids. The germline V gene encodes CDR1 MNHEY and CDR2 SVGAGI. In nucleotides, the CDR3 is TGTGCCAGCAGTTACAGGGTAGAAGGAGCTTTCTTT. It yields the protein CASSYRVEGAFF.

The chain has TRBV7-9 and TRBJ1-5; D gene uncertain. Germline loops: CDR1 SEHNR, CDR2 FQNEAQ (reference sequence). V lost 4 bases, J lost 1 base, and 11 bases lay in between. CDR3 length equals 15 residues. CDR3 DNA sequence: TGTGCCAGCAGCTCTTCACGGGAAAGCAATCAGCCCCAGCATTTT. Its protein product is CASSSSRESNQPQHF.

The rearrangement joins TRBV4-1 to TRBJ1-4; TRBD1 is a possible D gene (5 bases). The CDR3 is 18 residues long. Trimming left V 4 bases short and J 6 bases short, with 24 bases between. Germline V gives CDR1 MGHRA, CDR2 YSYEKL. CDR3 sequence reads: CASSPRDFLLDDYEKLFF. CDR3 nucleotides: TGCGCCAGCAGCCCTCGGGACTTCCTCCTTGACGACTATGAAAAACTGTTTTTT.

The chain's CDR3 is CASSLWTSGHNEQFF. In DNA, the CDR3 is TGTGCCAGCAGCTTATGGACTAGCGGCCACAATGAGCAGTTCTTC. The chain has TRBV7-2 and TRBJ2-1; 10 nucleotides line up with TRBD2. The CDR3 covers 15 residues. Germline V gives CDR1 SGHTA, CDR2 FQGNSA. V shed 2 bases and J 5 bases; nucleotides not matched to a gene: 3.

V and J are TRBV7-9 and TRBJ2-3; 9 bases are shared with TRBD1. Trimming removed 2 bases from V and 4 bases from J; junction bases left unmatched: 7. CDR1 and CDR2 from the germline V gene are SEHNR and FQNEAQ (reference sequence). The CDR3 totals 16 residues. The CDR3 loop is CASSLSGQGFADTQYF. Here the CDR3 DNA reads TGTGCCAGCAGCTTAAGTGGACAGGGGTTCGCAGATACGCAGTATTTT. The full variable domain, rest sourced from reference TRBV7-9 and TRBJ2-3, is DTGVSQNPRHKITKRGQNVTFRCDPISEHNRLYWYRQTLGQGPEFLTYFQNEAQLEKSRLLSDRFSAERPKGSFSTLEIQRTEQGDSAMYLCASSLSGQGFADTQYFGPGTRLTVL.

The CDR3 protein is CASSLSGGDEQYF. The CDR3 nucleotides are TGCGCCAGCAGCTTGTCAGGGGGAGACGAGCAGTACTTC. V gene TRBV5-1 combines with J gene TRBJ2-7; 7 bases are shared with TRBD1. The trim removed 1 base at V and 5 bases at J, leaving 3 bases unmatched. Germline values: CDR1 SGHRS, CDR2 YFSETQ. The CDR3 runs to 13 residues.

This clone was seen only a few times. V gene TRBV25-1 combines with J gene TRBJ1-2; D unclear. The CDR3 has 12 residues. With 6 bases removed from V and 8 bases from J, the gap between germline ends came to 13 bases. Germline CDR1 MGHDK, CDR2 SYGVNS. In nucleotides, the CDR3 is TGTGCCAGCAGGGGATCCCGAGAGGGCTACACCTTC. It encodes CASRGSREGYTF.

Note on this clone: Other DNA sequences in the sample encode the same CDR3. The rearrangement links TRBV9 to TRBJ2-3; weak D call: TRBD1 (6 bases). V was cut by 2 bases and J by 0 bases, with 10 bases left in between. This CDR3 contains 15 residues. The germline gives CDR1 SGDLS, CDR2 YYNGEE. This chain's CDR3 is CASSVGTTSTDTQYF. In DNA, the CDR3 is TGTGCCAGCAGCGTCGGGACAACTAGCACAGATACGCAGTATTTT.

Turning to this clone: This sample also contains other DNA sequences that code for the same CDR3. The V gene is TRBV27, the J gene TRBJ2-1; D gene ambiguous. The CDR3 is made up of 12 amino acids. The V end was cut by 3 bases, the J end by 3 bases, with 3 bases between. CDR1 is MNHEY, CDR2 SMNVEV, per germline (reference sequence). The CDR3 loop reads CASSFNYNEQFF. CDR3 nucleotides: TGTGCCAGCAGTTTTAACTACAATGAGCAGTTCTTC.

Comment on this clone: Other nucleotide sequences from this sample produce the same CDR3. This rearrangement joins TRBV9 to TRBJ2-3; TRBD2 is a possible D gene (6 bases). The germline V gene has CDR1 SGDLS and CDR2 YYNGEE. CDR3 length equals 14 residues. The V and J ends lost 2 bases and 2 bases respectively, with 9 bases between them. The CDR3, as DNA: TGTGCCAGCAGCGTGGAGGGTTCCACAGATACGCAGTATTTT. Its protein product is CASSVEGSTDTQYF.

The chain joins TRBV4-1 to TRBJ1-2; D remains ambiguous. Germline assignment: CDR1 MGHRA and CDR2 YSYEKL. This CDR3 is built from 17 residues. V lost 0 bases to trimming and J lost 0 bases, with 14 bases between them. As DNA, the CDR3 is TGCGCCAGCAGCCAAGATGTGGAGGGATCAGCTAACTATGGCTACACCTTC. Protein: CASSQDVEGSANYGYTF.

This chain links TRBV7-8 with TRBJ2-3; 7 nucleotides match TRBD2. The CDR3 loop spans 18 amino acids. Trimming took 2 bases from V and 0 from J; bases not matched to a gene: 11. CDR1 and CDR2 (germline): SGHVS, FQNEAQ. The CDR3 protein is CASSLFVGGPASTDTQYF. DNA for the CDR3: TGTGCCAGCAGCTTATTTGTGGGAGGGCCCGCTAGCACAGATACGCAGTATTTT.

The chain recombines TRBV7-6 with TRBJ2-2, with 12 bases lining up with TRBD1. The CDR3 runs to 18 residues. The V and J ends lost 5 bases and 7 bases, in that order; junction bases with no gene match: 14. Germline-derived CDR1 and CDR2 are SGHVS and FNYEAQ. CDR3 DNA sequence: TGTGCCAGCAGCCCTGGGACAGGGGGCGGGGTACGTCACGGGGAGCTGTTTTTT. Encoded protein: CASSPGTGGGVRHGELFF.

Details on this clone: The sample contains more than one DNA sequence encoding this CDR3. The genes are TRBV5-6 and TRBJ2-7, with D unresolved. CDR3 length: 11 amino acids. The V gene lost 0 bases and the J gene lost 7 bases, with 5 bases spanning the gap. Germline CDR1 reads SGHDT; CDR2 reads YYEEEE. The CDR3 is CASSLEGEQYF. Written as DNA, the CDR3 is TGTGCCAGCAGCTTGGAAGGGGAGCAGTACTTC. The whole variable domain, remainder taken from reference TRBV5-6 and TRBJ2-7, is DAGVTQSPTHLIKTRGQQVTLRCSPKSGHDTVSWYQQALGQGPQFIFQYYEEEERQRGNFPDRFSGHQFPNYSSELNVNALLLGDSALYLCASSLEGEQYFGPGTRLTVT.

The chain joins TRBV29-1 to TRBJ2-1; 10 nucleotides align to TRBD2. Trimming cost V 3 bases and J 7 bases; bases outside gene matches: 3. Germline V lookup: CDR1 SQVTM, CDR2 ANQGSEA. The length of the CDR3 is 13 residues. The CDR3 spells CSVEKRGGNEQFF. In DNA, the CDR3 is TGCAGCGTTGAGAAGCGGGGGGGGAATGAGCAGTTCTTC.

The chain combines TRBV28 with TRBJ2-2; 11 bases line up with TRBD2. Losses at the gene ends were 6 bases for V and 6 bases for J; bases not matched to a gene: 3. Germline V CDR1 and CDR2: MDHEN, SYDVKM. The CDR3 is 14 amino acids. In nucleotides, the CDR3 is TGTGCCAGCAGAATAGCGGGGGGGCCCGGGGAGCTGTTTTTT. It encodes CASRIAGGPGELFF. Combining the CDR3 with reference TRBV28 and TRBJ2-2 gives the whole variable domain DVKVTQSSRYLVKRTGEKVFLECVQDMDHENMFWYRQDPGLGLRLIYFSYDVKMKEKGDIPEGYSVSREKKERFSLILESASTNQTSMYLCASRIAGGPGELFFGEGSRLTVL.

The rearrangement joins TRBV5-3 to TRBJ2-7; unclear D gene. Being an ORF, TRBV5-3 has a function that is uncertain. The V end was cut by 2 bases, the J end by 0 bases, with 12 bases between. There are 15 residues in the CDR3. The CDR3 nucleotides read TGTGCCAGAAGCTTCTCTTCCAGGAACTCCTACGAGCAGTACTTC. Protein product: CARSFSSRNSYEQYF.

The DNA for the CDR3 is TGTGCCAGTAACAGGCTTAGCGGTACTGAAGCTTTCTTT. Translation: CASNRLSGTEAFF. The chain uses TRBV19 and TRBJ1-1, with D possibly being TRBD1 (5 bases). The germline CDR1 and CDR2 sequences are LNHDA and SQIVND (reference sequence). The V end lost 7 bases, the J end lost 5 bases, and 14 bases lay between the germline ends. The CDR3 is 13 amino acids.